The clone carrying this T cell receptor (beta chain) was picked up one time. This sample was taken from a study of blood T cell repertoires in COVID-19. Study details: The study drew acute and convalescent COVID-19 samples from the United States, Italy and Spain. PBMCs, B-cell-depleted T cells, or T cells were the source of the cDNA or gDNA that made up the material.

Authors' analysis steps: Amplifying reference gene primers gave estimates of nucleated cell counts. Sequencing used immunoSEQ multiplex PCR; TCRdb keeps in-frame clones, though not all of them. V and J calls and clone size come straight from that table; D and trimming were deduced from the DNA. This sample yields about 46,000 clones, of which approximately 85% are seen a single time; roughly 14% belongs to the top ten. This CDR3 is built from 15 residues. Trimming cost V 0 bases and J 5 bases; bases outside gene matches: 6. In germline, CDR1 is SGDLS, CDR2 YYNGEE. The receptor comes from a human donor in a cohort sampled during active COVID-19. The donor label of this sample is uncertain. Sequenced: peripheral blood. The chain carries TRBV9 and TRBJ2-5; 8 bases are a match to TRBD2. In DNA, the CDR3 is TGTGCCAGCAGCGTAGGTGCCCGGGAGGGCGAGACCCAGTACTTC. Translation: CASSVGAREGETQYF. Filled out from reference TRBV9 and TRBJ2-5, the complete variable domain reads DSGVTQTPKHLITATGQRVTLRCSPRSGDLSVYWYQQSLDQGLQFLIQYYNGEERAKGNILERFSAQQFPDLHSELNLSSLELGDSALYFCASSVGAREGETQYFGPGTRLLVL.